These 20 T cell receptor beta chains came from one sample sequenced in a study of cytomegalovirus exposure and HLA in healthy donors. PCR employed 60 Vbeta and 13 Jbeta primers. Assay used: immunoSEQ multiplex PCR; TCRdb lists only in-frame clones, some missing. The table includes hundreds of thousands of clones, around two thirds detected once. The specimen sequenced was PBMCs. The receptors shown here come from a female donor in good health and CMV-seronegative.

This chain connects TRBV30 to TRBJ1-2; D gene unclear. Per germline, CDR1 GTSNPN and CDR2 SVGIG (reference sequence). The CDR3 runs to 12 residues. V was cut by 2 bases and J by 8 bases, with 12 bases left in between. CDR3 nucleotides: TGTGCCTGGAGTCCCGGGATGGGGGGCTACACCTTC. Protein sequence: CAWSPGMGGYTF. The complete variable domain, with remaining parts taken from reference TRBV30 and TRBJ1-2, reads SQTIHQWPATLVQPVGSPLSLECTVEGTSNPNLYWYRQAAGRGLQLLFYSVGIGQISSEVPQNLSASRPQDRQFILSSKKLLLSDSGFYLCAWSPGMGGYTFGSGTRLTVV.

The chain employs TRBV6-1 and TRBJ1-5; no reliable D call. V lost 3 bases and J 0 bases, leaving 9 bases between the germline ends. Per the germline V gene, CDR1 is MNHNS and CDR2 is SASEGT. The CDR3 extends over 15 amino acids. Here the CDR3 reads CASSEEGGSNQPQHF. DNA for the CDR3: TGTGCCAGCAGTGAGGAAGGAGGTAGCAATCAGCCCCAGCATTTT.

The rearrangement links TRBV7-6 to TRBJ2-7, with no clear D. The CDR3 runs 13 residues. The V end lost 0 bases, the J end lost 0 bases, and 3 bases lay between the germline ends. Looked up from germline, CDR1 is SGHVS and CDR2 is FNYEAQ. CDR3 DNA: TGTGCCAGCAGCTTAGCCCTCTCCTACGAGCAGTACTTC. Translating gives CASSLALSYEQYF.

This clone was recorded once. The chain has TRBV6-1 and TRBJ2-7; D is ambiguous. The CDR3 runs to 16 residues. Between the trimmed V and J ends, which lost 2 bases and 7 bases, there was a span of 21 bases. Germline CDR1 is MNHNS and CDR2 is SASEGT. The CDR3 spells CASSEKGPGTVREQYF. CDR3 sequence (DNA): TGTGCCAGCAGTGAAAAAGGTCCCGGTACGGTGAGGGAGCAGTACTTC.

This chain links TRBV7-8 with TRBJ2-3; possibly TRBD1 for D (6 bases). V lost 1 base to trimming and J lost 3 bases, with 11 bases between them. The CDR3 is 15 amino acids. CDR1 SGHVS and CDR2 FQNEAQ come from the germline V gene. For the CDR3, the DNA is TGTGCCAGCAGCTTAGATGGACAGCCGACAGATACGCAGTATTTT. Translating it yields CASSLDGQPTDTQYF.

This clone has just a few counts. The J gene is TRBJ2-7, the V gene TRBV11-2, with TRBD2 matching over 9 bases. There are 15 residues in the CDR3. The junction had 7 bases not matched to a gene; V was cut back by 5 bases and J by 2 bases. From germline, CDR1 is SGHAT and CDR2 FQNNGV. The chain's CDR3 is CASSQGLAGTYEQYF. CDR3 DNA sequence: TGTGCCAGCAGCCAGGGACTAGCCGGTACCTACGAGCAGTACTTC. Using reference TRBV11-2 and TRBJ2-7 for the parts outside the CDR3, the full variable domain is EAGVAQSPRYKIIEKRQSVAFWCNPISGHATLYWYQQILGQGPKLLIQFQNNGVVDDSQLPKDRFSAERLKGVDSTLKIQPAKLEDSAVYLCASSQGLAGTYEQYFGPGTRLTVT.

The chain links TRBV18 to TRBJ2-5; tentatively, D is TRBD1 (5 bases). CDR3 length: 15 amino acids. Germline assignment: CDR1 KGHSH and CDR2 LQKENI. The V end was cut by 3 bases, the J end by 2 bases, with 13 bases between. The CDR3 protein is CASSPIGHAQETQYF. The CDR3 coding sequence is TGTGCCAGCTCACCCATCGGACATGCTCAAGAGACCCAGTACTTC.

The J gene is TRBJ2-1, the V gene TRBV7-9; 12 nucleotides line up with TRBD2. V lost 2 bases, J lost 10 bases, and 3 bases stayed unmatched. The V gene's germline CDR1 is SEHNR and CDR2 FQNEAQ (reference sequence). The CDR3 extends over 14 amino acids. The CDR3 sequence is CASSLSGLAGEQFF. The CDR3 DNA reads TGTGCCAGCAGCTTAAGTGGACTAGCGGGGGAGCAGTTCTTC. Supplemented by reference TRBV7-9 and TRBJ2-1, the full variable domain reads DTGVSQNPRHKITKRGQNVTFRCDPISEHNRLYWYRQTLGQGPEFLTYFQNEAQLEKSRLLSDRFSAERPKGSFSTLEIQRTEQGDSAMYLCASSLSGLAGEQFFGPGTRLTVL.

This clone appeared a few times. The chain is built from TRBV6-5 and TRBJ1-2; tentative D call: TRBD1 (5 bases). The CDR3 consists of 15 residues. Germline assignment: CDR1 MNHEY and CDR2 SVGAGI. V lost 7 bases, J lost 4 bases, and 19 bases lay in between. The CDR3, as DNA: TGTGCCAGCATGAGGGCCCCTGGGACTTCCTATGGCTACACCTTC. Amino acid sequence: CASMRAPGTSYGYTF.

The rearrangement uses TRBV2 and TRBJ1-4; D might be TRBD1 (5 bases). Germline V gives CDR1 SNHLY, CDR2 FYNNEI. The V gene lost 10 bases and the J gene lost 8 bases, with 14 bases spanning the gap. The CDR3 extends over 12 amino acids. The DNA for the CDR3 is TGTGCCACCGCAGGGAGGTCGGAAAAACTGTTTTTT. This encodes CATAGRSEKLFF.

This clone was observed a few times. J is TRBJ1-2 and V is TRBV5-1; a weak D match, TRBD1 (5 bases). V lost 0 bases to trimming and J lost 4 bases, with 13 bases between them. Germline-derived CDR1 and CDR2 are SGHRS and YFSETQ. The CDR3 is 15 residues long. In nucleotides, the CDR3 is TGCGCCAGCAGCTTGGTCGACAGCCTCATCTATGGCTACACCTTC. Residues: CASSLVDSLIYGYTF. The whole variable domain, filled in from reference TRBV5-1 and TRBJ1-2, reads KAGVTQTPRYLIKTRGQQVTLSCSPISGHRSVSWYQQTPGQGLQFLFEYFSETQRNKGNFPGRFSGRQFSNSRSEMNVSTLELGDSALYLCASSLVDSLIYGYTFGSGTRLTVV.

The gene calls are TRBV11-2 and TRBJ2-7; D unresolved. CDR1 and CDR2 (germline): SGHAT, FQNNGV. The V end lost 4 bases, the J end lost 5 bases, and 18 bases lay between the germline ends. This CDR3 spans 15 amino acids. CDR3 sequence: CASSSPEILRHEQYF. Here the CDR3 DNA reads TGTGCCAGCAGCTCCCCGGAGATACTCCGCCACGAGCAGTACTTC.

This chain joins TRBV19 and TRBJ2-3, with a possible D match to TRBD2 (5 bases). CDR1 is LNHDA, CDR2 SQIVND, per germline (reference sequence). The CDR3 length is 17 residues. Trimming shortened V by 1 base and J by 0 bases, and 14 bases separated the two germline ends. DNA of the CDR3: TGTGCCAGTAGTATAGCCCACGTAGCGCCTAGCACAGATACGCAGTATTTT. As protein: CASSIAHVAPSTDTQYF.

The CDR3 here is CASSLGQGQYEQYF. As DNA, the CDR3 is TGTGCCAGCAGCTTGGGACAGGGACAATACGAGCAGTACTTC. This chain connects TRBV5-6 to TRBJ2-7, with TRBD1 matching 7 bases. The CDR3 loop spans 14 amino acids. Trimming at V came to 0 bases and at J to 4 bases, leaving 4 bases not matched to a gene. Germline lookup yields CDR1 SGHDT and CDR2 YYEEEE.

The genes are TRBV11-3 and TRBJ2-3, with TRBD1 as a possible D gene (6 bases). Germline-derived CDR1 and CDR2 are SGHNT and YENEEA. This CDR3 is 15 amino acids long. The V and J ends lost 5 bases and 3 bases respectively, with 15 bases between them. The CDR3 DNA reads as TGTGCCAGCAGCCCCCACAGGGCCGGAACAGATACGCAGTATTTT. It codes for CASSPHRAGTDTQYF.

This sequence joins TRBV19 and TRBJ2-7, with TRBD1 identical over 7 bases. V shed 5 bases and J 5 bases; nucleotides not matched to a gene: 6. CDR1 is LNHDA and CDR2 is SQIVND in the germline V gene (reference sequence). CDR3 length equals 13 residues. The CDR3 DNA follows: TGTGCCAGTAGTGCGCGACAGGGTGACGAGCAGTACTTC. Translating gives CASSARQGDEQYF.

This chain connects TRBV5-4 to TRBJ2-1; 12 nucleotides match TRBD2. Unmatched junction bases numbered 15, after V lost 2 bases and J lost 9 bases. The CDR3 has 18 amino acids. Germline V CDR1 and CDR2: SGHNT, YYREEE (reference sequence). In nucleotides, the CDR3 is TGTGCCAGCAGCTTAGGAAGCCGACTAGCGGGAGATAGTAGTGAGCAGTTCTTC. It yields the protein CASSLGSRLAGDSSEQFF.

CDR3 sequence: CASSLLGGLVKTEAFF. The DNA of the CDR3 is TGTGCCAGCAGCTTATTGGGAGGGCTCGTTAAGACTGAAGCTTTCTTT. V usage is TRBV7-9 and J usage is TRBJ1-1; D gene uncertain. Trimming took off 2 bases at V and 5 bases at J, with 18 bases between the two ends. This CDR3 region has 16 residues. The germline gives CDR1 SEHNR, CDR2 FQNEAQ (reference sequence).

In DNA form, the CDR3 reads TGTGCCAGCAGCCGAGGGACTAGCGGGAGTTACGAGCAGTACTTC. Amino acids: CASSRGTSGSYEQYF. This chain joins TRBV5-4 and TRBJ2-7; 14 bases match TRBD2. The CDR3 has 15 amino acids. Germline V gene sequence: CDR1 SGHNT, CDR2 YYREEE (reference sequence). The ends lost 4 bases at V and 4 bases at J; junction bases unmatched: 4.

This clone has only one observation. CDR3 in amino acids: CASSLWGTGRYKTNEKLFF. In DNA form, the CDR3 reads TGTGCCAGCAGTTTATGGGGGACAGGGCGTTATAAGACTAATGAAAAACTGTTTTTT. V usage is TRBV27 and J usage is TRBJ1-4, with 9 bases aligning to TRBD1. V lost 1 base and J lost 2; bases outside the gene matches: 11. Germline values: CDR1 MNHEY, CDR2 SMNVEV (reference sequence). The CDR3 sequence is 19 residues long.